This entry lists 18 T cell receptor beta chains sequenced from one sample in a study of blood T cell repertoires in COVID-19. Assay used: immunoSEQ multiplex PCR; TCRdb lists only in-frame clones, some missing. This table holds about 220,000 clones, 82% found once. Sequenced material: PBMCs or T cells enriched from blood (not recorded which). The receptors derive from a woman in her sixties who had recovered from COVID-19.

The genes are TRBV5-4 and TRBJ1-1, with TRBD1 matching over 9 bases. The length of the CDR3 is 15 residues. J lost 0 bases, V lost 1 base, and 1 base had no gene match. Germline-derived CDR1 and CDR2 are SGHNT and YYREEE (reference sequence). Here the CDR3 reads CASSLRQGVNTEAFF. CDR3 sequence (DNA): TGTGCCAGCAGCTTGCGACAGGGGGTGAACACTGAAGCTTTCTTT.

Here the CDR3 DNA reads TGTGCCAGCAGTTCTCCACCCAGACAGGACCCATCAGCCCAGCATTTT. It is translated as CASSSPPRQDPSAQHF. The V and J genes are TRBV6-5 and TRBJ1-5, with D maybe TRBD1 (6 bases). Looked up from germline, CDR1 is MNHEY and CDR2 is SVGAGI. The CDR3 covers 16 residues. The V end lost 4 bases, the J end lost 11 bases, and 24 bases lay between the germline ends.

CDR3 nucleotide sequence: TGTGCCAGCAGCAAGGCGGACAGGGGGCTCCGAAATATGGGTAACGAGCAGTACTTC. Translated, it gives CASSKADRGLRNMGNEQYF. This rearrangement joins TRBV21-1 to TRBJ2-7; the table names TRBD1, a call not compared with the DNA. TRBV21-1 counts as a pseudogene. This CDR3 contains 19 residues.

The genes are TRBV19 and TRBJ2-1, with 10 bases identical to TRBD2. The V gene's germline CDR1 is LNHDA and CDR2 SQIVND (reference sequence). The ends lost 3 bases at V and 8 bases at J; junction bases unmatched: 4. CDR3 size: 14 residues. The CDR3 is CASSMAGTSDEQFF. DNA for the CDR3: TGTGCCAGTAGTATGGCCGGGACTAGCGATGAGCAGTTCTTC.

The table lists this clone with a count of one. The V call is TRBV7-9, the J call TRBJ2-7; D is unclear. V dropped 5 bases and J dropped 2 bases, with 13 bases sitting between them. Per the germline V gene, CDR1 is SEHNR and CDR2 is FQNEAQ (reference sequence). The CDR3 covers 14 residues. The CDR3 nucleotides read TGTGCCAGCAGCCGCAGTCGTCCTCCCTACGAGCAGTACTTC. Its protein is CASSRSRPPYEQYF.

This clone has just a few counts. CDR3 DNA: TGTGCCAGCAGCCTGGACAGGGTTACCGGGGAGCTGTTTTTT. Translating it yields CASSLDRVTGELFF. The V gene is TRBV7-9, the J gene TRBJ2-2, with 8 bases fitting TRBD1. The germline V gene encodes CDR1 SEHNR and CDR2 FQNEAQ (reference sequence). The CDR3 is made up of 14 amino acids. V lost 5 bases to trimming and J lost 5 bases; unmatched junction nucleotides: 4. The full variable domain, with the rest looked up from reference TRBV7-9 and TRBJ2-2, is DTGVSQNPRHKITKRGQNVTFRCDPISEHNRLYWYRQTLGQGPEFLTYFQNEAQLEKSRLLSDRFSAERPKGSFSTLEIQRTEQGDSAMYLCASSLDRVTGELFFGEGSRLTVL.

The genes are TRBV7-9 and TRBJ2-3, with D possibly TRBD1 on 6 matching bases. CDR3 length equals 17 residues. V gave up 1 base and J gave up 3 bases, with 17 bases separating them. Germline V gene data show CDR1 as SEHNR and CDR2 as FQNEAQ (reference sequence). The CDR3 region has the DNA TGTGCCAGCAGCTTAGACCAACAGGGCTGGGGGACAGATACGCAGTATTTT. It codes for CASSLDQQGWGTDTQYF.

This clone was seen only a few times. The rearrangement uses TRBV6-6 and TRBJ1-2; 10 positions agree with TRBD1. Germline V gene lookup returns CDR1 MNHNY and CDR2 SVGAGI (reference sequence). The junction had 5 bases not matched to a gene; V was cut back by 2 bases and J by 8 bases. The CDR3 covers 14 residues. CDR3 region: CASSYADRGRGYTF. The CDR3 DNA reads as TGTGCCAGCAGTTACGCGGACAGGGGGAGGGGCTACACCTTC.

The chain links TRBV29-1 to TRBJ1-4; 8 bases agree with TRBD1. Germline-derived CDR1 and CDR2 are SQVTM and ANQGSEA. This CDR3 has 14 amino acids. Trimming took 7 bases from V and 4 from J; bases not matched to a gene: 8. CDR3 coding DNA: TGCAGCGCAGTATCGACAGGGGATAATGAAAAACTGTTTTTT. It specifies CSAVSTGDNEKLFF.

The CDR3 DNA reads TGTGCCAGCAGTTTGCGGGAGTTCACTGAAGCTTTCTTT. Translated: CASSLREFTEAFF. V is TRBV27 and J is TRBJ1-1, with D unclear. Per the germline V gene, CDR1 is MNHEY and CDR2 is SMNVEV (reference sequence). The CDR3 is 13 amino acids. V lost 3 bases, J lost 4 bases, and 9 bases lay in between.

This chain uses TRBV5-6 with TRBJ1-2; TRBD1 matches at 7 bases. The V and J ends lost 0 bases and 4 bases, in that order; junction bases with no gene match: 6. CDR1 and CDR2 (germline): SGHDT, YYEEEE. This CDR3 region has 15 residues. The CDR3 DNA sequence: TGTGCCAGCAGCTTGGGGCACAGGGGTGTCTATGGCTACACCTTC. Its translation: CASSLGHRGVYGYTF.

The rearrangement links TRBV15 to TRBJ2-3; D remains ambiguous. Trimming pared 1 base from V and 6 bases from J, leaving 11 bases between. Germline CDR1 LNHNV, CDR2 YYDKDF (reference sequence). This CDR3 region has 14 residues. As DNA, the CDR3 is TGTGCCACCAGCAGAGCAGTCCCGCCCGATACGCAGTATTTT. Translating it yields CATSRAVPPDTQYF.

This rearrangement joins TRBV6-1 to TRBJ1-1; the D gene is possibly TRBD1 (5 bases). V was trimmed by 2 bases and J by 7 bases, leaving 14 bases between them. The CDR3 spans 14 residues. Germline lookup yields CDR1 MNHNS and CDR2 SASEGT. Here the CDR3 reads CASSERSGLSEAFF. The CDR3 nucleotides read TGTGCCAGCAGTGAAAGGTCAGGGCTTAGTGAAGCTTTCTTT.

The chain links TRBV5-3 to TRBJ1-5; 10 positions agree with TRBD1. TRBV5-3 falls under the ORF class, with uncertain function. CDR3 length: 17 amino acids. Germline trimming cut 6 bases from V and 6 bases from J; bases unmatched to any gene: 15. DNA for the CDR3: TGTGCCAGAACCGATCGGGACAGGGGACGTCGCGGTCAGCCCCAGCATTTT. Amino acids: CARTDRDRGRRGQPQHF.

The gene calls are TRBV6-5 and TRBJ2-7; the match to TRBD1 covers 7 bases. V shed 4 bases and J 6 bases; nucleotides not matched to a gene: 9. The CDR3 runs 14 residues. CDR1 and CDR2 (germline): MNHEY, SVGAGI. The CDR3 sequence: CASSFRDRVLEQYF. In DNA, the CDR3 is TGTGCCAGCAGTTTCCGAGACAGGGTCCTCGAGCAGTACTTC.

The chain links TRBV18 to TRBJ2-5; no firm D call. The CDR3 sequence is 11 residues long. Germline CDR1 is KGHSH and CDR2 is LQKENI. V was trimmed by 5 bases and J by 7 bases, leaving 8 bases between them. Written as DNA, the CDR3 is TGTGCCAGCTCAGTCACCGGGACCCAGTACTTC. This codes for CASSVTGTQYF.

The gene calls are TRBV11-3 and TRBJ2-1; the D is unclear. The CDR3 sequence is 15 residues long. Trimming cost V 5 bases and J 5 bases, with 16 bases left between them. CDR1 and CDR2 from the germline V gene are SGHNT and YENEEA. The CDR3 loop is CASSRHGSANNEQFF. As DNA, the CDR3 is TGTGCCAGCAGCCGGCACGGGTCCGCCAACAATGAGCAGTTCTTC. The full variable domain, in which reference TRBV11-3 and TRBJ2-1 provide the parts outside the CDR3, is EAGVVQSPRYKIIEKKQPVAFWCNPISGHNTLYWYLQNLGQGPELLIRYENEEAVDDSQLPKDRFSAERLKGVDSTLKIQPAELGDSAVYLCASSRHGSANNEQFFGPGTRLTVL.

The chain is built from TRBV7-9 and TRBJ2-7; D may be TRBD1 (6 bases). V gave up 5 bases and J gave up 6 bases, with 17 bases separating them. This CDR3 is built from 14 residues. CDR1 and CDR2 from the germline V gene are SEHNR and FQNEAQ (reference sequence). The CDR3 protein is CASSDQGPFGEQYF. CDR3 in DNA: TGTGCCAGCAGCGATCAGGGGCCCTTTGGCGAGCAGTACTTC. The full variable domain, its missing parts supplied by reference TRBV7-9 and TRBJ2-7, is DTGVSQNPRHKITKRGQNVTFRCDPISEHNRLYWYRQTLGQGPEFLTYFQNEAQLEKSRLLSDRFSAERPKGSFSTLEIQRTEQGDSAMYLCASSDQGPFGEQYFGPGTRLTVT.